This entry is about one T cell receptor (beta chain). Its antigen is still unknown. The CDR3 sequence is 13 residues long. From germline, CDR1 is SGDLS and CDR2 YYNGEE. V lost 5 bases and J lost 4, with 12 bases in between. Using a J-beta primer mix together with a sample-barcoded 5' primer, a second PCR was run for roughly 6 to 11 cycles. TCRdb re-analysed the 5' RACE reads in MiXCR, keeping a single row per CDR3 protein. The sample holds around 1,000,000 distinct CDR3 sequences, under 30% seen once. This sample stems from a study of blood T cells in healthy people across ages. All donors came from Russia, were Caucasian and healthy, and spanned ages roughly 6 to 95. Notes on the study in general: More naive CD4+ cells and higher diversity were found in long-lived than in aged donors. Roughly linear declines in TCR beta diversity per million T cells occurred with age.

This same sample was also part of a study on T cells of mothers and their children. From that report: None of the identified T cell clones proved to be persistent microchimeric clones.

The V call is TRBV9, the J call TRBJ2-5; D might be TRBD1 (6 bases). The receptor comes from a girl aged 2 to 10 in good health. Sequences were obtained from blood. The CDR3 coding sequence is TGTGCCAGCAGTGGGACATTACTAGAGACCCAGTACTTC. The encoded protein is CASSGTLLETQYF.